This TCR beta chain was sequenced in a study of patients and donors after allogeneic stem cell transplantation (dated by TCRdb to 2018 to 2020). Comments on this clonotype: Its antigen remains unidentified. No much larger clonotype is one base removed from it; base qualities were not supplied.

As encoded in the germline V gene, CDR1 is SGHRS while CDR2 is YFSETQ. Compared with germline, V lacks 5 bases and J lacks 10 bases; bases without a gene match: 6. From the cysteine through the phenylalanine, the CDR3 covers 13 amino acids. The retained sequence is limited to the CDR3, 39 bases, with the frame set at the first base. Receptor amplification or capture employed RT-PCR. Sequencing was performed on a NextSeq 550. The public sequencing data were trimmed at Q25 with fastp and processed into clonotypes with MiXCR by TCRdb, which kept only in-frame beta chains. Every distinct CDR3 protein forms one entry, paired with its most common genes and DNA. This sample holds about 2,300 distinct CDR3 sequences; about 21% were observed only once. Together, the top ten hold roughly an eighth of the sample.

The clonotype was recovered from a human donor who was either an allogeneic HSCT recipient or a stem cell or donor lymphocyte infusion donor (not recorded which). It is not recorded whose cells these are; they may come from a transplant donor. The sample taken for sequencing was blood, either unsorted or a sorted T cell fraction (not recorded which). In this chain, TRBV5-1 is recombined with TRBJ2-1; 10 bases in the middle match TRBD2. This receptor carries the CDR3 CASSSGGSYEQFF. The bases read TGCGCCAGCAGTAGCGGGGGGTCCTACGAGCAGTTCTTC. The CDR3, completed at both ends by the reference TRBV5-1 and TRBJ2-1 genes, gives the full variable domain KAGVTQTPRYLIKTRGQQVTLSCSPISGHRSVSWYQQTPGQGLQFLFEYFSETQRNKGNFPGRFSGRQFSNSRSEMNVSTLELGDSALYLCASSSGGSYEQFFGPGTRLTVL.